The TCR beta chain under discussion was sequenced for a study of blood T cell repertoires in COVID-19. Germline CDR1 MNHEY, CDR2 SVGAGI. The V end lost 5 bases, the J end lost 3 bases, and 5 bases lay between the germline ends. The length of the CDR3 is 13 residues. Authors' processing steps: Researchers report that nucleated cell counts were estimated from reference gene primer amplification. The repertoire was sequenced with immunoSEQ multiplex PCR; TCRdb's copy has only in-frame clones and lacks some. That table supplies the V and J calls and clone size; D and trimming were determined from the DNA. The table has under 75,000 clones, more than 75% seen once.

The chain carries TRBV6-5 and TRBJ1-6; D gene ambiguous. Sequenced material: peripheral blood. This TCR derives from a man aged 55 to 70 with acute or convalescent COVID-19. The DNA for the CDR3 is TGTGCCAGCAGTCACAGCTATAATTCACCCCTCCACTTT. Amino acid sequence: CASSHSYNSPLHF.